This T cell receptor beta chain came from a study of T-cell reconstitution after alpha-beta-depleted transplantation in children. General study findings and limits: From newly produced T cells came most of the T-cell counts and diversity one year after transplant. Reports say that about two months after transplant, the alpha-beta T cells came out of several hundred graft clones that had expanded. For some patients, TCRbeta diversity was high at day 60 because of recipient T cells and thymic progenitors that survived.

Comment on this clonotype: Antigen specificity is unknown.

Unique molecular identifiers were used in preparing the TCRbeta library. Each CDR3 protein gets one entry after TCRdb re-called the PCR reads with MiXCR. The sample records more than 200,000 distinct CDR3 sequences, more than 20% being singletons. Trimming took off 2 bases at V and 1 base at J, with 15 bases between the two ends. The CDR3 is 16 amino acids. CDR1 is SGHRS, CDR2 YFSETQ, per germline. The receptor's source is a female patient aged 2-10 years who had a stem cell transplant for congenital amegakaryocytic thrombocytopenia, so the T cells may come from the graft donor. Sample: PBMCs, mostly from graft donor cells, taken 360 days after TCRalphabeta/CD19-depleted stem cell transplant. The rearrangement links TRBV5-1 to TRBJ2-5; D is tentatively TRBD1 or TRBD2 (5 bases each). DNA for the CDR3: TGCGCCAGCAGCTTACCTATCCCGGGACGCCAAGAGACCCAGTACTTC. Its translation: CASSLPIPGRQETQYF. The complete variable domain, with remaining parts taken from reference TRBV5-1 and TRBJ2-5, reads KAGVTQTPRYLIKTRGQQVTLSCSPISGHRSVSWYQQTPGQGLQFLFEYFSETQRNKGNFPGRFSGRQFSNSRSEMNVSTLELGDSALYLCASSLPIPGRQETQYFGPGTRLLVL.